Each of the 12 T cell receptor beta chains below was sequenced from the same sample in a study of blood T cell repertoires in COVID-19. Clones were read by immunoSEQ multiplex PCR, and TCRdb kept only the in-frame ones, dropping some. The table includes 71,000 or so clones, over 75% detected once. Source material: peripheral blood. These receptors all stem from a man aged 50-60 years with acute or convalescent COVID-19.

The chain carries TRBV7-8 and TRBJ1-3, with 7 positions matching TRBD1. The CDR3 has 14 residues. CDR1 and CDR2 (germline): SGHVS, FQNEAQ. Losses at the gene ends were 1 base for V and 7 bases for J; bases not matched to a gene: 4. This CDR3 is CASSLGQGGNTIYF. In nucleotides, the CDR3 is TGTGCCAGCAGCTTAGGACAGGGTGGGAACACCATATATTTT.

This rearrangement joins TRBV9 to TRBJ2-2, with a possible D match to TRBD1 (6 bases). The CDR3 covers 14 residues. Germline CDR1 is SGDLS and CDR2 is YYNGEE. V was clipped by 4 bases and J by 6 bases, with 13 bases between them. This chain's CDR3 is CASSTSGVSGELFF. CDR3 DNA: TGTGCCAGCAGCACTTCAGGGGTTTCCGGGGAGCTGTTTTTT.

V is TRBV5-1 and J is TRBJ2-3; the D is unclear. The CDR3 contains 14 residues. In germline, CDR1 is SGHRS, CDR2 YFSETQ. V shed 4 bases and J shed 6 bases, with 15 bases lying between them. CDR3 in amino acids: CASSRPRSSDTQYF. DNA for the CDR3: TGCGCCAGCAGCCGGCCTAGATCCAGCGATACGCAGTATTTT.

The CDR3 DNA is TGTGCCATATCATTACAGGGGGCAACTGAAGCTTTCTTT. Protein: CAISLQGATEAFF. J is TRBJ1-1 and V is TRBV10-3; 9 nucleotides match TRBD1. V was pared by 9 bases and J by 5 bases, with 7 bases of the junction left unmatched. CDR3 length: 13 residues. Germline assignment: CDR1 ENHRY and CDR2 SYGVKD.

V gene TRBV18 combines with J gene TRBJ1-6; D is unclear. The germline gives CDR1 KGHSH, CDR2 LQKENI. The germline V and J ends were trimmed by 1 base and 8 bases, with 9 bases remaining between them. CDR3 length: 14 residues. DNA for the CDR3: TGTGCCAGCTCACCACAAACGAGCGATTCACCCCTCCACTTT. This encodes CASSPQTSDSPLHF. The full variable domain, completed using reference TRBV18 and TRBJ1-6, is NAGVMQNPRHLVRRRGQEARLRCSPMKGHSHVYWYRQLPEEGLKFMVYLQKENIIDESGMPKERFSAEFPKEGPSILRIQQVVRGDSAAYFCASSPQTSDSPLHFGNGTRLTVT.

The V and J genes are TRBV4-2 and TRBJ1-2, with D maybe TRBD1 (6 bases). The germline V gene encodes CDR1 LGHNA and CDR2 YNFKEQ. The CDR3 is made up of 14 amino acids. Trimming took 1 base from V and 6 from J, leaving 12 bases between them. This chain's CDR3 is CASSQGVGGNGYTF. The CDR3 DNA reads TGTGCCAGCAGCCAAGGGGTAGGGGGTAATGGCTACACCTTC.

The J gene is TRBJ1-1, the V gene TRBV19, with TRBD1 identical over 12 bases. CDR3 length: 15 amino acids. J lost 4 bases, V lost 6 bases, and 6 bases had no gene match. Germline V gene data show CDR1 as LNHDA and CDR2 as SQIVND (reference sequence). The CDR3 reads CASRSPGQGATEAFF. The CDR3 coding sequence is TGTGCCAGTAGATCCCCGGGACAGGGGGCCACTGAAGCTTTCTTT.

The chain couples TRBV5-1 to TRBJ2-1, with TRBD2 as a possible D gene (6 bases). Germline CDR1 and CDR2: SGHRS and YFSETQ. V lost 1 base to trimming and J lost 6 bases, with 14 bases between them. This CDR3 contains 15 residues. The CDR3 loop is CASSLTGELVNEQFF. CDR3 coding DNA: TGCGCCAGCAGCTTGACGGGAGAGCTTGTCAATGAGCAGTTCTTC.

V is TRBV24-1 and J is TRBJ2-3; possibly TRBD2 for D (6 bases). V was trimmed by 9 bases and J by 6 bases, leaving 18 bases between them. Germline V gene sequence: CDR1 KGHDR, CDR2 SFDVKD. The CDR3 sequence is 14 residues long. The CDR3 DNA reads as TGTGCCACCGGCCGGGACTCTCTGCCGGATACGCAGTATTTT. Its protein is CATGRDSLPDTQYF.

J is TRBJ2-7 and V is TRBV20-1; D is possibly TRBD2 (6 bases). The CDR3 has 11 amino acids. Trimming shortened V by 8 bases and J by 6 bases, and 14 bases separated the two germline ends. CDR1 and CDR2 (germline): DFQATT, SNEGSKA (reference sequence). The CDR3 DNA follows: TGCAGTACCCCGGGGGACGGCGAGCAGTACTTC. Translated: CSTPGDGEQYF.

This clone appeared a single time. J is TRBJ1-2 and V is TRBV19; D is perhaps TRBD1 (5 bases). The CDR3 totals 15 residues. V dropped 7 bases and J dropped 8 bases, with 23 bases sitting between them. The germline CDR1 and CDR2 sequences are LNHDA and SQIVND (reference sequence). CDR3 bases: TGTGCCAGTAATTTCCGCCGACCCCAGGGTGAAGGCTACACCTTC. Translated: CASNFRRPQGEGYTF.

This clone is a singleton in its sample. This chain links TRBV3-1 (or the pseudogene TRBV3-2) with TRBJ1-5; D is ambiguous. The V end lost 0 bases, the J end lost 7 bases, and 10 bases lay between the germline ends. CDR1 LGHDT and CDR2 YNNKEL come from the germline V gene (reference sequence). This CDR3 region has 14 residues. This CDR3 reads CASSQDWAGQPQHF. CDR3 sequence (DNA): TGTGCCAGCAGCCAAGATTGGGCCGGCCAGCCCCAGCATTTT.